These T cell receptor beta chains were read from a single sample in a study of shared clonotypes between healthy human individuals. The assay was immunoSEQ multiplex PCR, and TCRdb's table has in-frame clones only and misses some. Of 1.6 million or so clones listed, around 95% are singletons. The sequencing input was naive CD4+ T cells sorted from blood. The receptors were gathered from a man aged 25-45 years in good health. Each CDR3 is given with its conserved first and last residue. The D gene is left open where the match is weak. Rows give clone size only sometimes, using once, few, many, or a class for an expanded clone.

d_gene	j_gene	v_gene	abundance	CDR3nt	CDR3aa
-	TRBJ2-3	TRBV9	-	TGTGCCAGCAGCGTAGATGGCATAGCGACAGATACGCAGTATTTT	CASSVDGIATDTQYF
-	TRBJ2-2	TRBV5-4	-	TGTGCCAGCAGAAAAGGGGAGAAGGACACCGGGGAGCTGTTTTTT	CASRKGEKDTGELFF
TRBD1	TRBJ1-2	TRBV28	-	TGTGCCAGCAGATCAATAAGACAGGGGAACTATGGCTACACCTTC	CASRSIRQGNYGYTF
TRBD1	TRBJ2-7	TRBV6-6	-	TGTGCCAGCAGTTTGAGGGACAGGGGTTTCTACGAGCAGTACTTC	CASSLRDRGFYEQYF
TRBD2	TRBJ2-5	TRBV18	once	TGTGCCAGCTCACCTAACCAACTAGCGGAGAAAGAGACCCAGTACTTC	CASSPNQLAEKETQYF
TRBD1	TRBJ2-1	TRBV18	-	TGTGCCAGCTCACCCGGACAGGGGCGGAACAATGAGCAGTTCTTC	CASSPGQGRNNEQFF
TRBD2	TRBJ2-5	TRBV7-2	-	TGTGCCAGCAGCAAAGCTTTTGGGCGGGAGATAGACTTC	CASSKAFGREIDF
-	TRBJ1-4	TRBV15	-	TGTGCCACCAGCAGAGGGAGGCTTTCTAATGAAAAACTGTTTTTT	CATSRGRLSNEKLFF
-	TRBJ2-7	TRBV6-5	-	TGTGCCAGCATGAGACGGGACTGGGGATCCTACGAGCAGTACTTC	CASMRRDWGSYEQYF
TRBD1	TRBJ2-1	TRBV10-1	-	TGCGCCAGCAGTGATAAACAGGGGACATACAATGAGCAGTTCTTC	CASSDKQGTYNEQFF
-	TRBJ2-1	TRBV18	-	TGTGCCAGCTCACCCTCTTCTTACAATGAGCAGTTCTTC	CASSPSSYNEQFF
-	TRBJ2-5	TRBV7-2	few	TGTGCCAGCAGCTTAAGGGGGGAGACCCAGTACTTC	CASSLRGETQYF
-	TRBJ1-1	TRBV5-4	-	TGTGCCAGCAGCCCCGGACACAGGAACACTGAAGCTTTCTTT	CASSPGHRNTEAFF
-	TRBJ2-5	TRBV6-1	-	TGTGCCAGCAGTGAAGGCGCCAGGGGGGTAGAGACCCAGTACTTC	CASSEGARGVETQYF
TRBD1	TRBJ1-3	TRBV2	-	TGTGCCAGCAGTGGACAGGGGGCGAACTCTGGAAACACCATATATTTT	CASSGQGANSGNTIYF
TRBD2	TRBJ2-2	TRBV28	-	TGTGCCAGCGGGGGGACTAGCGGGTACACCGGGGAGCTGTTTTTT	CASGGTSGYTGELFF
-	TRBJ1-4	TRBV28	-	TGTGCCAGCGGGGGAACTAATGAAAAACTGTTTTTT	CASGGTNEKLFF
-	TRBJ2-7	TRBV28	-	TGTGCCAGCAGTTACTCAGGGAGTCCCTACGAGCAGTACTTC	CASSYSGSPYEQYF
-	TRBJ1-1	TRBV10-3	-	TGTGCCATCAGTGGGGGAGGCACTGAAGCTTTCTTT	CAISGGGTEAFF
-	TRBJ1-5	TRBV7-2	-	TGTGCCAGCAGCTTATTAAGCAATCAGCCCCAGCATTTT	CASSLLSNQPQHF
TRBD1	TRBJ1-3	TRBV30	once	TGTGCCTGGAGTTTAACAGGGGGTTCATCTGGAAACACCATATATTTT	CAWSLTGGSSGNTIYF
TRBD2	TRBJ2-5	TRBV7-2	-	TGTGCCAGCAGCAACCTACGCGGGAGCGTAGAGACCCAGTACTTC	CASSNLRGSVETQYF
-	TRBJ1-1	TRBV5-4	-	TGTGCCAGCAGTACTAGAAGCGGCGATGAAGCTTTCTTT	CASSTRSGDEAFF
-	TRBJ2-1	TRBV27	-	TGTGCCAGATATAAGCGAGGGAGCTCCTACAATGAGCAGTTCTTC	CARYKRGSSYNEQFF
TRBD1	TRBJ2-5	TRBV5-4	once	TGTGCCAGCAGCCTTGGACAGGGCCAAGAGACCCAGTACTTC	CASSLGQGQETQYF
-	TRBJ2-2	TRBV14	-	TGTGCCAGCAGCCAAGATGGAGGGCGCGCGGGCACCGGGGAGCTGTTTTTT	CASSQDGGRAGTGELFF
-	TRBJ2-2	TRBV10-3	-	TGTGCCATCAATTCGGCCTCCGGGGAGCTGTTTTTT	CAINSASGELFF
TRBD2	TRBJ2-1	TRBV28	-	TGTGCCAGCAGTTCCCTAGCGGGGAGCTCCTACAATGAGCAGTTCTTC	CASSSLAGSSYNEQFF
-	TRBJ1-1	TRBV5-1	-	TGCGCCAGCAGCTTGGAAGGTCAGATTACTGAAGCTTTCTTT	CASSLEGQITEAFF
-	TRBJ2-2	TRBV21-1	-	TGTGCCAGCAGCAAGATTTGGTGGTTGGGACTCCTCTGCCCCGGGGAGCTGTTTTTT	CASSKIWWLGLLCPGELFF
TRBD2	TRBJ2-5	TRBV5-1	-	TGCGCCAGCCGCCGACTAGCGGGAGTCGAGGAGACCCAGTACTTC	CASRRLAGVEETQYF